This paragraph covers one T cell receptor (beta chain) sequence. The target of this receptor is not known. No per-base quality is available; no much larger clone lies one base away. The sample originates from a study of cytomegalovirus exposure and HLA in healthy donors (dated by TCRdb to the late 2010s). Broadly, across the study: The approximately 710 repertoires of the first cohort and the roughly 120 validation repertoires were produced on the same platform, according to a later analysis. The study aimed to test whether signatures of past pathogen exposure could be identified by cataloging public T cell receptors. The study combined high-throughput TCR immunosequencing, statistical association of individual TCRs with disease status, and machine learning to predict cytomegalovirus infection status. In addition to the first cohort of 650 to 750 subjects, a separate validation cohort of some 120 different subjects was used.

The library was built by means of the immunoSEQ multiplex PCR assay. From the authors' description of their analysis: To diagnose cytomegalovirus status from the catalog of TCR beta chain sequences, a statistical classification framework was built. Here the immuneACCESS table is served through TCRdb, limited to in-frame sequences with V and J called. Missing clones are a known gap in these copies; in checked studies unresolved V genes cover under half, and the rest lacks a known reason. The V and J calls and the clone size are those of that table, but D and trimming were determined from the DNA. In all, the sample holds roughly 90,000 clones, and 85% of those were seen once. Around 20% of the sample lies in the top ten. What the study reported, not specific to this receptor: In both the original and validation cohorts, the classifier was reported to diagnose cytomegalovirus status with high specificity and sensitivity. In vitro tests confirmed that a few of the cytomegalovirus-associated TCR beta chains recognize cytomegalovirus antigens. In a later analysis, TCRs clustered in the first cohort were found to also tend to co-occur in the 120 or so validation repertoires, with over 90% of cluster scores above 0. According to the authors, the approach could potentially be generalized to other disease states and immunological phenotypes. Across donors, most TCR sequences were observed very rarely, whereas some public TCRs were present in many individuals. All 130 or so repertoires were used to score co-occurrence in the validation cohort in a later analysis, because that analysis had no HLA typing for the cohort. The study listed approximately 160 TCR beta chains as associated with cytomegalovirus.

The donors belonged to the validation cohort of about 120 subjects, which was separate from the 666-subject first cohort. The CDR3 spans 18 residues, from the cysteine through the phenylalanine. The read is trimmed to its CDR3 DNA, 54 bases read in frame from base 1. A distance of 17 bases separates the germline ends of V and J, which lose 2 bases and 0 bases respectively. As encoded in the germline V gene (reference sequence), CDR1 is LNHDA while CDR2 is SQIVND. The receptor comes from a man between 18 and 35 years old in good health and CMV-seropositive. The receptor chain draws on TRBV19 and TRBJ2-4; a weak D assignment points to TRBD1 (6 bases agree). The source material was PBMCs. The CDR3 loop reads CASSIRPGAALAKNIQYF. The nucleotide sequence reads as follows: TGTGCCAGTAGTATAAGGCCAGGGGCGGCCTTAGCCAAAAACATTCAGTACTTC.